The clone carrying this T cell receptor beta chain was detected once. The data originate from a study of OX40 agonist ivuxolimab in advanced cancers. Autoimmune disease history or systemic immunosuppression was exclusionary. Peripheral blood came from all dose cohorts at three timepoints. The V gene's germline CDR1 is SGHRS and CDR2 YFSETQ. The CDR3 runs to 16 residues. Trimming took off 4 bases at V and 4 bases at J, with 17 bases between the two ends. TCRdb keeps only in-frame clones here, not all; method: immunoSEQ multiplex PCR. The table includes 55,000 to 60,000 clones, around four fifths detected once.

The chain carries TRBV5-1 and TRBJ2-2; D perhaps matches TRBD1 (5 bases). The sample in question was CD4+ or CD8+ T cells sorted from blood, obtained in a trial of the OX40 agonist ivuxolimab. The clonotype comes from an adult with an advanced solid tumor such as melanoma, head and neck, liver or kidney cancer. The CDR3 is CASSPVPGHTTGELFF. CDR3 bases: TGCGCCAGCAGCCCTGTCCCCGGACATACCACCGGGGAGCTGTTTTTT.